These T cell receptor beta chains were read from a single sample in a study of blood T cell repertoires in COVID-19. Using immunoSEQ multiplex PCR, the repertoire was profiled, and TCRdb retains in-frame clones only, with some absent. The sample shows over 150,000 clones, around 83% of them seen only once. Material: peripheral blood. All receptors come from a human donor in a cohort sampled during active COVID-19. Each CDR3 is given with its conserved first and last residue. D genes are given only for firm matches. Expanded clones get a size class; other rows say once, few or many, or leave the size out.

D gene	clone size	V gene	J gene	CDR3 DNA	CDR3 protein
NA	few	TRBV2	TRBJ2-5	TGTGCCAGCAGTGTTCGGGTTTCGGTGGAGACCCAGTACTTC	CASSVRVSVETQYF
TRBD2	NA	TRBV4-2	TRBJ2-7	TGTGCCAGCAGCCAAGATGGACTAGCGGGACCGGGAGAGCAGTACTTC	CASSQDGLAGPGEQYF
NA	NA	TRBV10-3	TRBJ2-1	TGTGCCATCAGTGAGTCGCCAGGGAAGGATGAGCAGTTCTTC	CAISESPGKDEQFF
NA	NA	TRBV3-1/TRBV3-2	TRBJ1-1	TGTGCCAGCAGCCAGTCAGACAGCTCCCCTGAAGCTTTCTTT	CASSQSDSSPEAFF
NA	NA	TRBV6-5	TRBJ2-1	TGTGCCAGCAGTTACAAAACCTACGGGAACAATGAGCAGTTCTTC	CASSYKTYGNNEQFF
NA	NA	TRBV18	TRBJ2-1	TGTGCCAGCTCGCAGTCTAGGGGGAGGGCCAATGAGCAGTTCTTC	CASSQSRGRANEQFF
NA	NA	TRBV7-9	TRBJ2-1	TGTGCCAGCAGCCCGGGGGTAGCGCGGGAACCCTACAATGAGCAGTTCTTC	CASSPGVAREPYNEQFF
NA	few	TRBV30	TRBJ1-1	TGTGCCTGGAGCGGGGGGAGTTCTGGGCAAAACACTGAAGCTTTCTTT	CAWSGGSSGQNTEAFF
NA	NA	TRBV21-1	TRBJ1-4	TGTGCCAGCAACCTACAGGGGGGCGATAATGAAAAACTGTTTTTT	CASNLQGGDNEKLFF
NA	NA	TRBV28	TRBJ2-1	TGTGCCAGCTTCCCTAATCCCAGGGGCAATGAGCAGTTCTTC	CASFPNPRGNEQFF
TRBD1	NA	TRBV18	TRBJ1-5	TGTGCCAGCTCACCGTACGGACAGGGAGGCAATCAGCCCCAGCATTTT	CASSPYGQGGNQPQHF
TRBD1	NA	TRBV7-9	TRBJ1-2	TGTGCCAGCAGCTCGGACAGGGGTGTTGGGAACTATGGCTACACCTTC	CASSSDRGVGNYGYTF
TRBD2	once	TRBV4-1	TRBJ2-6	TGCGCCAGCAGCCAAGATATGGCGGGAGGCCGGGCTGGGGCCAACGTCCTGACTTTC	CASSQDMAGGRAGANVLTF
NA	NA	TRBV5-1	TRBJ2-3	TGCGCCAGCAGCCTCCCCCCCCGGGGATTGACAGATACGCAGTATTTT	CASSLPPRGLTDTQYF
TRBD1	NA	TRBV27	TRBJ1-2	TGTGCCAGCAGTTTGCGACAGGGGAACTATGGCTACACCTTC	CASSLRQGNYGYTF
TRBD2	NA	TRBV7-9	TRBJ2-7	TGTGCCAGCAGTCCCCGGGGGGGGGAATACGAGCAGTACTTC	CASSPRGGEYEQYF
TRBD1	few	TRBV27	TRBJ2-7	TGTGCCAGCGGGTTGACAGGGTCATCCTACGAGCAGTACTTC	CASGLTGSSYEQYF
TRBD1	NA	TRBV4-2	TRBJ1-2	TGTGCCAGCAGCCAAAGGGACAGGGGGGACTATGGCTACACCTTC	CASSQRDRGDYGYTF
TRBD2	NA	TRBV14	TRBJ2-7	TGTGCCAGCAGCCAAGTAGCGGGCGTCCACTACGAGCAGTACTTC	CASSQVAGVHYEQYF
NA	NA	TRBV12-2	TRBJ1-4	TGTGCCAGACAGGGGAAGGGAGATGAAAAACTGTTTTTT	CARQGKGDEKLFF
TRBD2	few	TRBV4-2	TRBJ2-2	TGTGCCAGCAGCCAAAGACTAGCGGGAGGGTCCCTTGAGCTGTTTTTT	CASSQRLAGGSLELFF
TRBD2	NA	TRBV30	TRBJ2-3	TGTGCCTGGAGTACAGGACTAGCGGGAGCACTTGATACGCAGTATTTT	CAWSTGLAGALDTQYF
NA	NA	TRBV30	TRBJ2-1	TGTGCCTGGAGTGTTAAACTAGCCAACCCTTGGAATGAGCAGTTCTTC	CAWSVKLANPWNEQFF
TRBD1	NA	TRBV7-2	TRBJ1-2	TGTGCCAGCAGCTTAAGTGCACAGGGGGTCCCACTAAACTATGGCTACACCTTC	CASSLSAQGVPLNYGYTF
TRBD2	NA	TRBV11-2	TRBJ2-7	TGTGCCAGCAGCCAAATGAATCTAGCGGGAAACGCCTACGAGCAGTACTTC	CASSQMNLAGNAYEQYF
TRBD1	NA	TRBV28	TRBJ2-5	TGTGCCAGCGACAGACAGGGGGCTCGCCAAGAGACCCAGTACTTC	CASDRQGARQETQYF